These T cell receptor beta chains were read from a single sample in a study of CD8+ T cells in alopecia areata. Clones were read by immunoSEQ multiplex PCR, and TCRdb kept only the in-frame ones, dropping some. The table records about 100,000 clones, just under 60% of them present only once. The sample in question was CD8+ T cells sorted from blood, obtained at approximately week 60, from a patient treated with tofacitinib. The receptors were sampled from a human donor with alopecia areata. The CDR3 runs from the conserved cysteine through the conserved F or W. D genes are given only for firm matches. Where a row states a size, it is once, few, many or the class of an expanded clone; other rows omit it.

d_call	clone_size	v_call	j_call	cdr3_aa	cdr3_nt
.	.	TRBV4-2	TRBJ2-1	CASSQGGYNEQFF	TGTGCCAGCAGCCAAGGGGGATACAATGAGCAGTTCTTC
.	.	TRBV9	TRBJ1-1	CASSVRTAGTEAFF	TGTGCCAGCAGCGTGAGGACGGCTGGAACTGAAGCTTTCTTT
.	.	TRBV7-6	TRBJ2-5	CASSLYRGLSSEAQYF	TGTGCCAGCAGCCTCTATAGGGGCCTCTCTAGCGAGGCCCAGTACTTC
TRBD1	few	TRBV2	TRBJ2-1	CASSGGQTYNEQFF	TGTGCCAGCAGTGGGGGACAGACTTACAATGAGCAGTTCTTC
TRBD1	.	TRBV15	TRBJ1-6	CATRIGGYLTSPLHF	TGTGCCACCAGGATAGGGGGCTACTTGACTTCACCCCTCCACTTT
.	few	TRBV29-1	TRBJ1-2	CSVLRGEDYGYTF	TGCAGCGTTCTCAGGGGTGAGGACTATGGCTACACCTTC
.	.	TRBV30	TRBJ1-5	CAWSGIEGGKPQHF	TGTGCCTGGAGTGGGATAGAGGGGGGGAAGCCCCAGCATTTT
TRBD2	.	TRBV25-1	TRBJ2-5	CASSERTSSKTQYF	TGTGCCAGCAGTGAACGGACTAGTTCGAAGACCCAGTACTTC
.	few	TRBV7-8	TRBJ1-4	CASSTPTQGTNEKLFF	TGTGCCAGCAGCACTCCAACGCAGGGTACCAATGAAAAACTGTTTTTT
.	.	TRBV2	TRBJ1-1	CASSEAGAEAFF	TGTGCCAGCAGTGAAGCAGGGGCTGAAGCTTTCTTT
.	.	TRBV7-2	TRBJ2-5	CASSLSGRETQYF	TGTGCCAGCAGCTTGTCAGGGCGGGAGACCCAGTACTTC
TRBD1	once	TRBV13	TRBJ1-1	CASSLGGQGLSKSEAFF	TGTGCCAGCAGCTTAGGGGGACAGGGCCTAAGTAAATCTGAAGCTTTCTTT
TRBD1	.	TRBV13	TRBJ2-2	CASSPGTGANTGELFF	TGTGCCAGCAGCCCAGGGACAGGGGCCAACACCGGGGAGCTGTTTTTT
TRBD1	once	TRBV9	TRBJ2-1	CASSFGTGPEQFF	TGTGCCAGCAGCTTTGGGACAGGGCCTGAGCAGTTCTTC
TRBD2	.	TRBV4-1	TRBJ2-5	CASSNYGGEETQYF	TGCGCCAGCAGCAACTACGGGGGGGAAGAGACCCAGTACTTC
TRBD1	.	TRBV6-4	TRBJ2-1	CASSAGTEPYNEQFF	TGTGCCAGCAGTGCAGGGACAGAACCTTACAATGAGCAGTTCTTC
.	few	TRBV2	TRBJ2-3	CASSVLGSTDTQYF	TGTGCCAGCAGTGTTTTGGGCAGCACAGATACGCAGTATTTT
.	.	TRBV27	TRBJ2-1	CASSPRQGRYNEQFF	TGTGCCAGCTCCCCGAGGCAGGGGAGGTACAATGAGCAGTTCTTC
.	.	TRBV25-1	TRBJ1-5	CASSESGQPQHF	TGTGCCAGCAGTGAATCGGGTCAGCCCCAGCATTTT
.	.	TRBV4-1	TRBJ1-5	CASSQGLGTSNQPQHF	TGCGCCAGCAGCCAAGGTTTGGGCACTAGCAATCAGCCCCAGCATTTT
.	.	TRBV29-1	TRBJ2-7	CSVEGAEGWEQYF	TGCAGCGTTGAAGGGGCAGAGGGATGGGAGCAGTACTTC
.	.	TRBV29-1	TRBJ1-5	CSVGSGQPQHF	TGCAGCGTTGGGTCGGGGCAGCCCCAGCATTTT
.	.	TRBV19	TRBJ2-7	CASRDRTYEQYF	TGTGCCAGCCGGGACCGCACCTACGAGCAGTACTTC
.	.	TRBV4-1	TRBJ1-1	CASSQSQVAFF	TGCGCCAGCAGCCAGTCACAGGTAGCTTTCTTT
TRBD2	.	TRBV2	TRBJ2-5	CASSEGLARRETQYF	TGTGCCAGCAGTGAAGGACTAGCCAGGCGAGAGACCCAGTACTTC
.	.	TRBV5-6	TRBJ1-2	CASSSKQVYGYTF	TGTGCCAGCAGCTCCAAACAGGTTTATGGCTACACCTTC
.	large	TRBV2	TRBJ2-3	CASKEGAADTQYF	TGTGCCAGCAAGGAGGGGGCTGCAGATACGCAGTATTTT
TRBD1	.	TRBV23-1	TRBJ2-1	CASSPPGTENNEQFF	TGCGCCAGCAGTCCCCCCGGGACAGAAAACAATGAGCAGTTCTTC
TRBD1	.	TRBV5-1	TRBJ1-1	CASSHPWTGAREAFF	TGCGCCAGCAGCCACCCTTGGACAGGGGCGCGTGAAGCTTTCTTT
.	.	TRBV27	TRBJ1-4	CASSPLGGVDEKLFF	TGTGCCAGCAGTCCCTTGGGAGGGGTAGATGAAAAACTGTTTTTT
.	.	TRBV2	TRBJ1-5	CASSSTGSNQPQHF	TGTGCCAGCAGTTCTACAGGGAGTAATCAGCCCCAGCATTTT
TRBD2	.	TRBV19	TRBJ2-3	CASSRWTSGTDTQYF	TGTGCCAGTAGCAGATGGACTAGCGGTACAGATACGCAGTATTTT
.	.	TRBV6-1	TRBJ2-3	CASSEKPGAANTDTQYF	TGTGCCAGCAGTGAAAAACCCGGGGCAGCGAATACAGATACGCAGTATTTT
.	.	TRBV21-1	TRBJ2-4	CATCLLVEIRDRRRCVGKNIQYF	TGTGCCACCTGTTTGCTGGTAGAGATCCGGGACAGGAGGCGGTGTGTGGGCAAAAACATTCAGTACTTC
.	few	TRBV5-6	TRBJ1-5	CASSLGSYSNQPQHF	TGTGCCAGCAGCTTGGGAAGTTATAGCAATCAGCCCCAGCATTTT
TRBD1	.	TRBV10-3	TRBJ2-1	CAISGQGNNEQFF	TGTGCCATCAGTGGACAGGGAAACAATGAGCAGTTCTTC
TRBD1	few	TRBV5-5	TRBJ2-7	CASSPVRDRVYEQYF	TGTGCCAGCAGCCCGGTCCGGGACAGGGTCTACGAGCAGTACTTC
TRBD1	once	TRBV5-1	TRBJ2-7	CASSLGDSSYEQYF	TGCGCCAGCAGCTTGGGGGACAGCTCCTACGAGCAGTACTTC
.	few	TRBV2	TRBJ2-7	CASSEGGTYEQYF	TGTGCCAGCAGTGAGGGCGGGACCTACGAGCAGTACTTC
.	.	TRBV13	TRBJ2-7	CASAPSRAREQYF	TGTGCCAGCGCTCCTTCTCGGGCGCGCGAGCAGTACTTC
.	.	TRBV27	TRBJ2-3	CASSRIDRGGFPTDTQYF	TGTGCCAGCAGTCGGATAGACAGGGGAGGGTTCCCCACAGATACGCAGTATTTT
.	.	TRBV5-1	TRBJ2-1	CASSPDPLDEQFF	TGCGCCAGCAGTCCAGATCCACTCGATGAGCAGTTCTTC
.	.	TRBV7-8	TRBJ1-5	CASSLGGAGQPQHF	TGTGCCAGCAGCTTGGGGGGCGCGGGTCAGCCCCAGCATTTT
.	.	TRBV10-3	TRBJ2-3	CAARHEDRQHTDTQYF	TGTGCCGCACGACATGAGGACCGCCAGCACACAGATACGCAGTATTTT
.	.	TRBV20-1	TRBJ1-2	CSAVGDYGYTF	TGCAGTGCCGTAGGGGACTATGGCTACACCTTC
.	.	TRBV5-1	TRBJ1-2	CASSFASPRPGYTF	TGCGCCAGCAGCTTCGCCAGTCCTCGCCCTGGCTACACCTTC
TRBD1	.	TRBV5-1	TRBJ2-7	CASSSTGTGDEQYF	TGCGCCAGCAGCTCGACCGGGACAGGGGACGAGCAGTACTTC
.	few	TRBV7-9	TRBJ2-3	CASSSFAAGDTQYF	TGTGCCAGCAGCTCTTTTGCGGCAGGAGATACGCAGTATTTT